Detailed here is one T cell receptor beta chain. Its antigen is unidentified. This entry is derived from a study of CD8 T cell repertoires and HIV-1 epitope variants. Study in general: 1M T cells were kept uncultured as a baseline. General observations from the study: Beta chains alone show antigen proliferation, not cytokine profile or function. Of roughly nine antigen-specific beta clonotypes, six appeared to cross-react with escape variants.

Trimming left V 6 bases short and J 4 bases short, with 13 bases between. CDR1 and CDR2 (germline): MNHEY, SVGAGI. CDR3 size: 13 residues. Libraries were prepared by immunoSEQ multiplex PCR; TCRdb keeps only in-frame clonotypes and omits some of them. The sample has some 100,000 clones, roughly 81% seen once; the top ten hold more than 25%. The sequenced sample consisted of uncultured baseline CD8+ T cells from peripheral blood mononuclear cells (PBMCs). This TCR derives from a male donor with HIV. The chain uses TRBV6-5 and TRBJ2-7; D is unresolved. The CDR3 reads CASSLTLEYEQYF. The DNA for the CDR3 is TGTGCCAGCAGCCTTACCTTGGAATACGAGCAGTACTTC.